The 19 T cell receptor beta chains presented below share a single source sample, sequenced in a study of a mutant IDH1 vaccine in newly diagnosed glioma. Regarding time point: week 23, last vaccination. All doses held 300 ug of mutant IDH1 20-mer peptide, with topical imiquimod. The antigens these receptors bind are not known. TCRdb's copy holds only in-frame clones and misses some; the assay was immunoSEQ multiplex PCR. The repertoire holds about 77,000 clones, approximately 85% seen once, with 0.6% to 0.95% in the top ten. This specimen was PBMCs, taken from a glioma patient whose treatment included an IDH1 peptide vaccine. These TCRs come from a woman aged 45-65 years with glioma.

J is TRBJ1-1 and V is TRBV7-9; D remains unclear. Germline V CDR1 and CDR2: SEHNR, FQNEAQ (reference sequence). This CDR3 is built from 13 residues. Trimming removed 11 bases from V and 0 bases from J, with 13 bases in between. The DNA of the CDR3 is TGTGCCGCCCAAGAAGGGTTGAACACTGAAGCTTTCTTT. Translating gives CAAQEGLNTEAFF.

V usage is TRBV5-6 and J usage is TRBJ2-1, with 7 bases aligning to TRBD2. V was clipped by 4 bases and J by 9 bases; unmatched bases: 4. Germline V gene lookup returns CDR1 SGHDT and CDR2 YYEEEE. The length of the CDR3 is 12 residues. This CDR3 is CASSPGTTEQFF. CDR3 coding DNA: TGTGCCAGCAGCCCCGGGACTACTGAGCAGTTCTTC.

The gene calls are TRBV28 and TRBJ1-5, with a tentative D call TRBD1 (6 bases). Germline V gene data show CDR1 as MDHEN and CDR2 as SYDVKM. Between the trimmed V and J ends, which lost 5 bases and 2 bases, there was a span of 10 bases. The length of the CDR3 is 14 residues. CDR3 in amino acids: CASSPYRGNQPQHF. The CDR3, as DNA: TGTGCCAGCAGTCCCTACAGGGGCAATCAGCCCCAGCATTTT.

Concerning this clone: The same CDR3 arises from other DNA sequences in this sample as well. This chain joins TRBV7-8 and TRBJ2-7; D may be TRBD1 or TRBD2 (5 bases each). This CDR3 region has 15 residues. V was clipped by 1 base and J by 1 base, with 11 bases between them. Germline CDR1 and CDR2: SGHVS and FQNEAQ. This CDR3 is CASSLGDPHSYEQYF. The CDR3 DNA is TGTGCCAGCAGCTTAGGGGACCCACATTCCTACGAGCAGTACTTC.

J is TRBJ1-3 and V is TRBV19, with TRBD1 as a possible D gene (5 bases). Germline V CDR1 and CDR2: LNHDA, SQIVND (reference sequence). The CDR3 contains 16 residues. The V end was cut by 3 bases, the J end by 0 bases, with 12 bases between. This CDR3 is CASSIGDGRSGNTIYF. The CDR3 DNA is TGTGCCAGTAGTATCGGGGACGGCCGCTCTGGAAACACCATATATTTT.

This clone was seen only a few times. The genes are TRBV30 and TRBJ1-6, with a weak D call TRBD1 (6 bases). CDR1 is GTSNPN, CDR2 SVGIG, per germline (reference sequence). Trimming stripped 0 bases from V and 5 bases from J, with 11 bases between. The CDR3 contains 15 residues. The CDR3: CAWSVRAGDNSPLHF. The DNA of the CDR3 is TGTGCCTGGAGTGTACGGGCAGGGGATAATTCACCCCTCCACTTT.

The rearrangement joins TRBV28 to TRBJ2-7; possibly TRBD1 for D (5 bases). Germline-derived CDR1 and CDR2 are MDHEN and SYDVKM. The CDR3 is 14 residues long. V lost 3 bases and J 0 bases, leaving 9 bases between the germline ends. The CDR3 nucleotides are TGTGCCAGCAGTTTCACGGACAACTCCTACGAGCAGTACTTC. This sequence encodes CASSFTDNSYEQYF.

This chain joins TRBV29-1 and TRBJ2-3, with unresolved D. Germline-derived CDR1 and CDR2 are SQVTM and ANQGSEA. This CDR3 has 10 residues. Trimming took off 8 bases at V and 2 bases at J, with 5 bases between the two ends. CDR3 residues: CSTNTDTQYF. CDR3 DNA sequence: TGCAGCACTAACACAGATACGCAGTATTTT.

The rearrangement links TRBV28 to TRBJ1-4, with 7 bases matching TRBD1. V shed 0 bases, J shed 8 bases, and the junction held 6 bases outside the gene matches. This CDR3 comprises 15 residues. Germline CDR1 MDHEN, CDR2 SYDVKM. The CDR3 sequence: CASSLWQGGGEKLFF. The CDR3 bases are TGTGCCAGCAGTTTATGGCAGGGGGGAGGAGAAAAACTGTTTTTT.

J is TRBJ2-6 and V is TRBV6-7; TRBD1 is a possible D gene (6 bases). TRBV6-7 is assigned to the ORF class and has an uncertain function. Trimming stripped 2 bases from V and 0 bases from J, with 14 bases between. The length of the CDR3 is 18 residues. DNA of the CDR3: TGTGCCAGCAGTTACCCCAGACAGGTGAGCTCTGGGGCCAACGTCCTGACTTTC. It encodes CASSYPRQVSSGANVLTF.

The chain couples TRBV27 to TRBJ1-6, with D possibly matching TRBD1 (6 bases). From germline, CDR1 is MNHEY and CDR2 SMNVEV (reference sequence). Trimming removed 6 bases at V and 5 bases at J, with 14 bases between. CDR3 length equals 15 residues. The CDR3, as DNA: TGTGCCAGCAGGGGGGGGGCACTAAATAATTCACCCCTCCACTTT. Encoded protein: CASRGGALNNSPLHF.

This clone was observed a single time. The chain carries TRBV19 and TRBJ2-3, with 8 bases fitting TRBD2. The J segment lost 4 bases and the V segment lost 2 bases, leaving 11 bases of the junction unmatched. CDR3 size: 17 residues. CDR1 LNHDA and CDR2 SQIVND come from the germline V gene (reference sequence). CDR3 amino acids: CASSIPSGSGNSDTQYF. The CDR3 nucleotides read TGTGCCAGTAGTATACCTTCCGGTAGCGGGAATTCAGATACGCAGTATTTT.

J is TRBJ2-3 and V is TRBV5-1; D remains unclear. Germline CDR1 and CDR2: SGHRS and YFSETQ. The ends were cut back, 4 bases at V and 0 bases at J, with 9 bases in the middle. CDR3 length: 14 amino acids. The CDR3 protein is CASSLGDSTDTQYF. CDR3 sequence (DNA): TGCGCCAGCAGCCTCGGAGACAGCACAGATACGCAGTATTTT.

The J gene is TRBJ2-3, the V gene TRBV4-2, with TRBD2 matching 12 bases. This CDR3 is 18 amino acids long. Per germline, CDR1 LGHNA and CDR2 YNFKEQ. Losses at the gene ends were 2 bases for V and 0 bases for J; bases not matched to a gene: 6. CDR3 protein: CASSQLGTSGFSTDTQYF. DNA for the CDR3: TGTGCCAGCAGCCAACTGGGGACTAGCGGGTTTAGCACAGATACGCAGTATTTT.

This chain connects TRBV4-1 to TRBJ2-5; TRBD2 aligns across 12 bases. Trimming cost V 4 bases and J 2 bases; bases outside gene matches: 5. There are 16 residues in the CDR3. The germline gives CDR1 MGHRA, CDR2 YSYEKL. CDR3 amino acids: CASSLPTSGRQETQYF. The CDR3 DNA reads as TGCGCCAGCAGCCTTCCGACTAGCGGGAGACAAGAGACCCAGTACTTC.

Comment on this clone: Its ends do not fully match the called genes, so a read error is possible. The chain combines TRBV5-1 with TRBJ2-7; 8 bases fit TRBD1. The germline CDR1 and CDR2 sequences are SGHRS and YFSETQ. CDR3 size: 14 residues. The CDR3 DNA is TGTGCCAGCAGCCCCGGACAGGGACTCTACGAGCAGTACTTC. Its protein product is CASSPGQGLYEQYF.

The CDR3 DNA reads as TGTGCCAGCAGCACCGGACAGGCTGGTTTGGATGAGCAGTTCTTC. It encodes CASSTGQAGLDEQFF. This sequence joins TRBV5-4 and TRBJ2-1; TRBD1 agrees at 7 bases. The V gene end was trimmed by 4 bases and the J gene end by 8 bases; junction bases not matched to a gene: 12. From germline, CDR1 is SGHNT and CDR2 YYREEE (reference sequence). The CDR3 extends over 15 amino acids.

The chain uses TRBV30 and TRBJ2-3; D is undetermined. Germline CDR1 GTSNPN, CDR2 SVGIG (reference sequence). Trimming took 4 bases from V and 8 from J, leaving 7 bases between them. The CDR3 consists of 10 residues. DNA for the CDR3: TGTGCCTGGAATGGGGTTACGCAGTATTTT. This sequence encodes CAWNGVTQYF. Based on the CDR3 plus reference TRBV30 and TRBJ2-3, the full variable domain is SQTIHQWPATLVQPVGSPLSLECTVEGTSNPNLYWYRQAAGRGLQLLFYSVGIGQISSEVPQNLSASRPQDRQFILSSKKLLLSDSGFYLCAWNGVTQYFGPGTRLTVL.

The J gene is TRBJ1-4, the V gene TRBV2; D possibly corresponds to TRBD1 (6 bases). With 4 bases removed from V and 7 bases from J, the gap between germline ends came to 19 bases. The germline CDR1 and CDR2 sequences are SNHLY and FYNNEI. CDR3 size: 16 residues. CDR3 bases: TGTGCCAGCAGTGCCTCAAGTGGGGGGGCCGGTGAAAAACTGTTTTTT. Translation gives CASSASSGGAGEKLFF.